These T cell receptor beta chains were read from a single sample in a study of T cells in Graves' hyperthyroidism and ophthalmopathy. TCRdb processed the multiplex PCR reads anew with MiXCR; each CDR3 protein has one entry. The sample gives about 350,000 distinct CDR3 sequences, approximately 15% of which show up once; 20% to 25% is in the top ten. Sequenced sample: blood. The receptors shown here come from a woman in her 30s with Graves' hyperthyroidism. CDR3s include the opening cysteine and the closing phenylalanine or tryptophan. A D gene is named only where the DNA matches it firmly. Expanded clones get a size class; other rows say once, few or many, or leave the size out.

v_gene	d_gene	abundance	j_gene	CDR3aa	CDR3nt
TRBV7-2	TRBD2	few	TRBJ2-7	CASSVALAVYEQYF	TGTGCCAGCAGCGTCGCCCTAGCGGTCTACGAGCAGTACTTC
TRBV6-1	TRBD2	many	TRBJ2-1	CASSYVGLAGQEQFF	TGTGCCAGCAGTTATGTCGGACTAGCGGGACAGGAGCAGTTCTTC
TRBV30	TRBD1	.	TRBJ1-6	CAWSVLPRGTGYNSPLHF	TGTGCCTGGAGTGTACTTCCGAGGGGGACAGGCTATAATTCACCCCTCCACTTT
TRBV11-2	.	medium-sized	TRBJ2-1	CASSASSIHEQFF	TGTGCCAGCAGCGCCTCCTCTATCCATGAGCAGTTCTTC
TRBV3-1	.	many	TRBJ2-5	CASSPSTWGQETQYF	TGTGCCAGCAGCCCCTCCACGTGGGGACAAGAGACCCAGTACTTC
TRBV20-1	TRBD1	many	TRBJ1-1	CSARDPTGGEGEAFF	TGCAGTGCTAGAGACCCAACAGGGGGCGAAGGTGAAGCTTTCTTT
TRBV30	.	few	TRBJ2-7	CAWSVNEQYF	TGTGCCTGGAGTGTTAACGAGCAGTACTTC
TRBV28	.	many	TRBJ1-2	CASTGAGGSGYTF	TGTGCCAGCACCGGGGCGGGGGGCAGTGGCTACACCTTC
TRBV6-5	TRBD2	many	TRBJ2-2	CASSYSLAGVIGELFF	TGTGCCAGCAGTTACTCACTAGCGGGAGTAATCGGGGAGCTGTTTTTT
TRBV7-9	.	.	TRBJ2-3	CASSFNHMIYTDTQYF	TGTGCCAGCAGCTTTAACCACATGATTTATACAGATACGCAGTATTTT
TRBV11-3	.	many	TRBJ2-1	CASSPESSGEQFF	TGTGCCAGCAGCCCCGAGTCGAGCGGTGAGCAGTTCTTC
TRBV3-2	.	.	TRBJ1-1	CASSQDRGQSDTEAFF	TGTGCCAGCAGCCAAGACAGGGGGCAGAGTGACACTGAAGCTTTCTTT
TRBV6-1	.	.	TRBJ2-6	CASTGTPPTGANVLTF	TGTGCCAGCACCGGGACTCCACCAACTGGGGCCAACGTCCTGACTTTC
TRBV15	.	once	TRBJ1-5	CATSKDSNQPQHF	TGTGCCACCAGCAAGGATAGCAATCAGCCCCAGCATTTT
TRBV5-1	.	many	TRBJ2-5	CASSIGHQETQYF	TGCGCCAGCAGCATTGGACATCAAGAGACCCAGTACTTC
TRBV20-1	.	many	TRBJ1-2	CSARDAVPNGYTF	TGCAGTGCTAGAGATGCCGTTCCCAATGGCTACACCTTC
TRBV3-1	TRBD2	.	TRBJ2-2	CASRETAGTSGIPWTGELFF	TGTGCCAGCAGGGAAACGGCCGGGACTAGCGGGATCCCATGGACCGGGGAGCTGTTTTTT
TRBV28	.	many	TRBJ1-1	CASSPPKSNTEAFF	TGTGCCAGCAGTCCCCCCAAGAGCAACACTGAAGCTTTCTTT
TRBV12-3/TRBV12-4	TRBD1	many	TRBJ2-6	CASSLRSLGQGRSSGANVLTF	TGTGCCAGCAGTCTACGCTCCCTTGGACAGGGGAGGTCCTCTGGGGCCAACGTCCTGACTTTC
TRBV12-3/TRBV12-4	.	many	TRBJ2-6	CASIDSGTAASGANVLTF	TGTGCCAGCATTGATTCAGGGACTGCAGCCTCTGGGGCCAACGTCCTGACTTTC
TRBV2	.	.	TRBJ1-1	CRTEATMNTEAFF	TGTAGGACGGAGGCCACTATGAACACTGAAGCTTTCTTT
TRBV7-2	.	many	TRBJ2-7	CASERAVGGLSEQYF	TGTGCCAGCGAAAGGGCGGTAGGGGGTTTGTCCGAGCAGTACTTC
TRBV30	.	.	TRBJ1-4	CAWSVGGTEKLFF	TGTGCCTGGAGTGTGGGGGGGACAGAAAAACTGTTTTTT
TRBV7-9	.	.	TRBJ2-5	CALGWAAQETQYF	TGTGCCCTCGGGTGGGCGGCCCAAGAGACCCAGTACTTC
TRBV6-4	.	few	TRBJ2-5	CASRDLQGAETQYF	TGTGCCAGCAGAGACCTACAGGGCGCCGAGACCCAGTACTTC
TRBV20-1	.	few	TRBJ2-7	CSLHRQSEQYF	TGCAGCCTACACAGGCAATCGGAGCAGTACTTC
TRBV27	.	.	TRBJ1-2	CASSLKGLDYGYTF	TGTGCCAGCAGTTTAAAGGGGCTGGACTATGGCTACACCTTC
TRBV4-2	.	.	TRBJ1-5	CASSQGTSYQPQHF	TGTGCCAGCAGCCAAGGTACGTCCTATCAGCCCCAGCATTTT
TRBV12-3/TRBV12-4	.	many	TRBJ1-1	CASSPGTHEAFF	TGTGCCAGCAGCCCCGGGACGCATGAAGCTTTCTTT
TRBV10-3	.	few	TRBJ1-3	CAISEEPGNTIYF	TGTGCCATCAGTGAGGAACCTGGAAACACCATATATTTT
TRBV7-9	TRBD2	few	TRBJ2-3	CASSSPTGLAGTTDTQYF	TGTGCCAGCAGCTCCCCCACGGGGCTAGCGGGGACCACAGATACGCAGTATTTT
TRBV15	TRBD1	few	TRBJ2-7	CATQTGTGRYEQYF	TGTGCCACACAAACCGGGACAGGGCGTTACGAGCAGTACTTC
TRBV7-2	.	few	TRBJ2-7	CASSPGPGFDEQYF	TGTGCCAGCAGCCCAGGACCGGGATTCGACGAGCAGTACTTC
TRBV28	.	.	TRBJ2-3	CASINQGRNTDTQYF	TGTGCCAGCATAAATCAGGGTAGGAACACAGATACGCAGTATTTT
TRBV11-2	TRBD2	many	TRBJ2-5	CASSLDQASGETQYF	TGTGCCAGCAGCTTAGATCAGGCTAGCGGTGAGACCCAGTACTTC
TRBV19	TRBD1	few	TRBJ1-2	CASTRDSNYGYTF	TGTGCCAGTACCCGGGACAGTAACTATGGCTACACCTTC
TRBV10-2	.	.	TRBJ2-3	CASRNLGDTDTQYF	TGCGCCAGCAGGAACTTGGGAGACACAGATACGCAGTATTTT
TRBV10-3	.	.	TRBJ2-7	CAIKSTGDEQYF	TGTGCCATCAAGTCCACGGGCGACGAGCAGTACTTC
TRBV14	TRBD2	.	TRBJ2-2	CASSQTSVVTGELFF	TGTGCCAGCAGCCAAACTAGCGTGGTCACCGGGGAGCTGTTTTTT
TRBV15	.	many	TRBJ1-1	CATSNTIPEAFF	TGTGCCACCAGCAATACGATTCCTGAAGCTTTCTTT
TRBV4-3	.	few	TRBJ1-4	CASSQDQGGPGKLFF	TGCGCCAGCAGCCAAGATCAGGGCGGGCCCGGAAAACTGTTTTTT
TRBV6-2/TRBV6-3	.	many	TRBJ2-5	CASSYSGAGALETQYF	TGTGCCAGCAGTTACTCTGGCGCGGGGGCGTTGGAGACCCAGTACTTC
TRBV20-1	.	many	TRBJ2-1	CSARDPGAVYNEQFF	TGCAGTGCTAGAGATCCGGGGGCGGTCTACAATGAGCAGTTCTTC
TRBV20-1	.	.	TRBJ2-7	CSATSSVLTYEQYF	TGCAGTGCTACCTCAAGCGTCCTAACCTACGAGCAGTACTTC